The TCR beta chain under discussion was sequenced for a study of response to subunit inactivated influenza vaccine. The study, taken as a whole, reports: Each seasonal flu vaccination may recruit only limited new T cells, authors suggested.

Trimming shortened V by 2 bases and J by 6 bases, and 11 bases separated the two germline ends. Germline V gene data show CDR1 as MNHEY and CDR2 as SVGEGT. The CDR3 is 14 residues long. Each CDR3 protein gets one entry after TCRdb re-called the RT-PCR reads with MiXCR. Of 150,000 to 200,000 distinct CDR3 sequences in the sample, approximately 12% are singletons; the top ten hold less than 30%. In this sample, this clonotype turned up a few times. Its antigen is not known. These records were also assigned to another study, of T cells expressing NK-cell markers. That work states: A 5'RACE template switching approach incorporating UMIs was used to make TCR beta cDNA. The eight sequenced donors comprised seven who were HCMV-seropositive and one who was seronegative.

This clonotype was sampled from a middle-aged man who received an inactivated influenza vaccine. The chain joins TRBV6-2 or TRBV6-3 to TRBJ1-5; D is unresolved. Sequencing was performed on CD8+ T cells sorted from PBMCs, taken approximately 12 days after vaccination. The CDR3 region is CASSYGLGVQPQHF. The DNA of the CDR3 is TGTGCCAGCAGTTACGGACTCGGGGTTCAGCCCCAGCATTTT.